This T cell receptor (beta chain) was recovered during a study of T cell responses to AZD1222 COVID-19 vaccine. Method: immunoSEQ multiplex PCR; TCRdb's copy keeps in-frame clones and lacks some. This table has 150,000 or so clones, 91% appearing once. The receptor comes from an adult in good health. Here the sequenced sample was peripheral blood, taken on day 0 of AZD1222 vaccination.

The CDR3 DNA reads as TGTGCCAGCAGCCTAGGGTCTGGCTACACCTTC. It translates to CASSLGSGYTF. This rearrangement joins TRBV7-8 to TRBJ1-2; D gene ambiguous. Looked up from germline, CDR1 is SGHVS and CDR2 is FQNEAQ. Deletions cut 5 bases from V and 7 bases from J, with 8 bases between. The CDR3 is made up of 11 amino acids.